Listed here are 17 T cell receptor beta chains from one sample, sequenced in a study of CD8 T cell repertoires and HIV-1 epitope variants. TCRdb's table, derived via immunoSEQ multiplex PCR, lists solely in-frame clones and lacks some. The sample has about 95,000 clones, just under 75% seen once. What was sequenced was uncultured baseline CD8+ T cells from peripheral blood mononuclear cells (PBMCs). All receptors derive from a male donor with HIV.

V and J are TRBV5-1 and TRBJ1-1, with D possibly being TRBD1 (5 bases). CDR1 is SGHRS, CDR2 YFSETQ, per germline. The length of the CDR3 is 14 residues. V lost 0 bases and J 6 bases, leaving 12 bases between the germline ends. This chain's CDR3 is CASSLVGGSSEAFF. Here the CDR3 DNA reads TGCGCCAGCAGCTTGGTGGGGGGTAGTTCTGAAGCTTTCTTT.

CDR3 region: CASSLRDGSYEQYF. CDR3 nucleotide sequence: TGTGCCAGTAGTCTACGAGACGGATCCTACGAGCAGTACTTC. The rearrangement joins TRBV19 to TRBJ2-7; D gene ambiguous. The CDR3 is 14 amino acids. Trimming cost V 5 bases and J 1 base, with 12 bases left between them. Germline V gives CDR1 LNHDA, CDR2 SQIVND (reference sequence).

The J gene is TRBJ1-1, the V gene TRBV9; TRBD1 matches 7 bases. J gave up 2 bases and V 0 bases, and 4 bases lay outside the gene matches. Germline V CDR1 and CDR2: SGDLS, YYNGEE. The CDR3 is 15 residues long. In nucleotides, the CDR3 is TGTGCCAGCAGCGTAGCCGCAGGGGGTAACACTGAAGCTTTCTTT. This sequence encodes CASSVAAGGNTEAFF.

The gene calls are TRBV5-6 and TRBJ2-7; D not resolved. The length of the CDR3 is 12 residues. CDR1 SGHDT and CDR2 YYEEEE come from the germline V gene. Trimming left V 1 base short and J 5 bases short, with 7 bases between. DNA for the CDR3: TGTGCCAGCAGCTTGCTCGCGGACGAGCAGTACTTC. Protein sequence: CASSLLADEQYF. Full variable domain (remainder filled in from reference TRBV5-6 and TRBJ2-7): DAGVTQSPTHLIKTRGQQVTLRCSPKSGHDTVSWYQQALGQGPQFIFQYYEEEERQRGNFPDRFSGHQFPNYSSELNVNALLLGDSALYLCASSLLADEQYFGPGTRLTVT.

This clone occurred once. The rearrangement uses TRBV6-5 and TRBJ2-7; the D gene is possibly TRBD1 (5 bases). The ends were cut back, 0 bases at V and 3 bases at J, with 12 bases in the middle. Per germline, CDR1 MNHEY and CDR2 SVGAGI. The CDR3 is 15 residues long. Here the CDR3 DNA reads TGTGCCAGCAGTTACTCGAATGCTCAGGGCTACGAGCAGTACTTC. This codes for CASSYSNAQGYEQYF.

CDR3 loop: CASNEGNYGYTF. The CDR3 nucleotides are TGTGCCAGCAACGAGGGGAACTATGGCTACACCTTC. The rearrangement links TRBV7-2 to TRBJ1-2; possible D gene TRBD1, 5 bases. Germline values: CDR1 SGHTA, CDR2 FQGNSA. There are 12 residues in the CDR3. Trimming took 7 bases from V and 2 from J, leaving 8 bases between them.

The chain carries TRBV10-2 and TRBJ2-5; D gene uncertain. This CDR3 is built from 15 residues. The germline V gene encodes CDR1 WSHSY and CDR2 SAAADI. V was clipped by 5 bases and J by 1 base, with 14 bases between them. The CDR3 protein is CASSSASAVQETQYF. CDR3 nucleotides: TGCGCCAGCAGTTCGGCCTCGGCGGTCCAAGAGACCCAGTACTTC.

Many counts were recorded for this clone. This chain uses TRBV2 with TRBJ1-1; weak D call: TRBD1 (5 bases). Germline assignment: CDR1 SNHLY and CDR2 FYNNEI. The CDR3 consists of 14 residues. Trimming cost V 0 bases and J 10 bases, with 15 bases left between them. In DNA, the CDR3 is TGTGCCAGCAGTGAAGCCTCCGGGGGTAGGGGAGCTTTCTTT. It encodes CASSEASGGRGAFF.

This chain uses TRBV29-1 with TRBJ2-1, with D perhaps assigned TRBD1 or TRBD2 (5 bases each). Germline V lookup: CDR1 SQVTM, CDR2 ANQGSEA. CDR3 size: 12 residues. Trimming left V 7 bases short and J 6 bases short, with 13 bases between. CDR3 coding DNA: TGCAGCGCTGGGGACGGGACCAATGAGCAGTTCTTC. It encodes CSAGDGTNEQFF.

The rearrangement uses TRBV7-9 and TRBJ2-5; perhaps TRBD2 as D (6 bases). Deletions cut 3 bases from V and 5 bases from J, with 13 bases between. The germline CDR1 and CDR2 sequences are SEHNR and FQNEAQ (reference sequence). The CDR3 consists of 14 residues. The CDR3: CASSFSRDGETQYF. DNA for the CDR3: TGTGCCAGCAGCTTCTCGCGGGATGGGGAGACCCAGTACTTC.

CDR3 sequence reads: CASSRDYGGSSYEQYF. The CDR3 DNA reads as TGTGCCAGCAGTCGCGATTACGGGGGGAGCTCCTACGAGCAGTACTTC. This chain joins TRBV27 and TRBJ2-7, with 7 nucleotides matching TRBD2. CDR1 is MNHEY, CDR2 SMNVEV, per germline (reference sequence). V was pared by 5 bases and J by 0 bases, with 10 bases of the junction left unmatched. The CDR3 is made up of 16 amino acids.

The chain is built from TRBV19 and TRBJ2-7, with D possibly being TRBD1 (6 bases). This CDR3 comprises 13 residues. V lost 11 bases, J lost 0 bases, and 14 bases lay in between. Germline V gene lookup returns CDR1 LNHDA and CDR2 SQIVND (reference sequence). CDR3 loop: CAPQGRSSYEQYF. CDR3 in DNA: TGTGCCCCTCAGGGGCGGAGCTCCTACGAGCAGTACTTC.

The gene calls are TRBV6-5 and TRBJ2-6; possibly TRBD1 for D (7 bases). The CDR3 consists of 16 residues. V was shortened by 2 bases and J by 2 bases, with 10 bases between the two germline ends. Per germline, CDR1 MNHEY and CDR2 SVGAGI. CDR3 nucleotide sequence: TGTGCCAGCAGTTACCAGGGGGAGGCTGGGGCCAACGTCCTGACTTTC. It codes for CASSYQGEAGANVLTF.

V is TRBV7-3 and J is TRBJ2-4; a possible D gene is TRBD2 (6 bases). Trimming removed 5 bases at V and 9 bases at J, with 14 bases between. This CDR3 spans 13 amino acids. Germline CDR1 SGHTA, CDR2 FQGTGA. This CDR3 reads CASSMGGASIQYF. The CDR3 nucleotides read TGTGCCAGCAGCATGGGGGGTGCTAGCATTCAGTACTTC.

The chain links TRBV7-2 to TRBJ2-3, with TRBD2 matching 13 bases. The V gene's germline CDR1 is SGHTA and CDR2 FQGNSA. J was trimmed by 1 base and V by 2 bases; bases with no gene match: 3. The CDR3 contains 17 residues. CDR3 in amino acids: CASSLRTSGSRTDTQYF. Written as DNA, the CDR3 is TGTGCCAGCAGCTTAAGGACTAGCGGGAGCCGCACAGATACGCAGTATTTT.

This rearrangement joins TRBV9 to TRBJ2-3, with D maybe TRBD2 (6 bases). Per the germline V gene, CDR1 is SGDLS and CDR2 is YYNGEE. The V end was cut by 0 bases, the J end by 5 bases, with 10 bases between. The CDR3 totals 14 residues. The CDR3 reads CASSVEGSGDTQYF. The CDR3 nucleotides read TGTGCCAGCAGCGTAGAGGGTAGCGGAGATACGCAGTATTTT.

The chain joins TRBV5-7 to TRBJ1-5; perhaps TRBD1 as D (6 bases). TRBV5-7 qualifies as an ORF whose function is uncertain. Deletions cut 3 bases from V and 0 bases from J, with 13 bases between. CDR3 length: 16 amino acids. CDR3 sequence reads: CASSWPGAPSNQPQHF. The CDR3 nucleotides are TGTGCCAGCAGCTGGCCGGGGGCTCCTAGCAATCAGCCCCAGCATTTT.